This T cell receptor beta chain was recovered during a study of shared clonotypes between healthy human individuals. Sequencing was performed with immunoSEQ multiplex PCR; in TCRdb, only in-frame clones are kept and a portion is missing. This sample has 1,500,000 or so clones, with approximately 98.5% found just once. This CDR3 spans 16 amino acids. Per germline, CDR1 GTSNPN and CDR2 SVGIG (reference sequence). The ends were cut back, 1 base at V and 6 bases at J, with 18 bases in the middle. The chain has TRBV30 and TRBJ1-4; D gene unclear. This receptor was obtained from a man aged 25-40 years in good health. The sample consisted of naive CD4+ T cells sorted from blood. Subset reported: CD45RA+ positively selected. The CDR3 is CAWSGSRLRDDEKLFF. The CDR3 coding sequence is TGTGCCTGGAGTGGATCCCGACTGAGAGACGATGAAAAACTGTTTTTT.